This T cell receptor (beta chain) comes out of a study of T cell repertoires in cytomegalovirus infection. Study at large: Recently identified HLA-C-restricted and well-studied HLA-B-restricted CMV epitopes were used. Public TCR beta signatures indicated both CMV infection and matching HLA type.

The CDR3 spans 14 residues. V was clipped by 0 bases and J by 6 bases, with 11 bases between them. Germline assignment: CDR1 MDHEN and CDR2 SYDVKM. Each CDR3 protein gets one entry after TCRdb re-called the reads with MiXCR. Among about a million distinct CDR3 sequences listed, 31% were seen once. To note about this clonotype: The antigen is not known.

The material was cultured CD8+ T cells from PBMCs, obtained from culture after CMV antigen stimulation. V and J are TRBV28 and TRBJ1-2; D not resolved. The sequence was collected from a human donor in good health (CMV status not recorded). Some clones in this sample may be carry-over from other donors' samples. The CDR3 protein is CASSLWSSRDGYTF. CDR3 bases: TGTGCCAGCAGTTTATGGAGCAGTCGGGATGGCTACACCTTC.